These 17 T cell receptor beta chains originate from one sample sequenced in a study of T cells in Graves' hyperthyroidism and ophthalmopathy. RNA transcripts gave rise to amplified TCR beta CDR3 regions. Primed by the HTBI set, a first-round RT-PCR was run on the TCR CDR3. TCRdb reanalysed the multiplex PCR reads using MiXCR and keeps one entry per CDR3 protein. The table has about 330,000 distinct CDR3 sequences, around 13% seen once. The sample taken for sequencing was blood. All receptors derive from a woman in her thirties or forties with Graves' ophthalmopathy.

This clonotype was counted a few times. The chain has TRBV19 and TRBJ1-3; a possible D gene is TRBD1 (5 bases). The CDR3 has 14 amino acids. With 7 bases removed from V and 0 bases from J, the gap between germline ends came to 10 bases. In germline, CDR1 is LNHDA, CDR2 SQIVND (reference sequence). The chain's CDR3 is CASMIGTSGNTIYF. For the CDR3, the DNA is TGTGCCAGTATGATCGGGACCTCTGGAAACACCATATATTTT.

This clonotype showed up many times. The chain joins TRBV6-1 to TRBJ2-7; 9 bases fit TRBD1. The trim removed 7 bases at V and 4 bases at J, leaving 20 bases unmatched. From germline, CDR1 is MNHNS and CDR2 SASEGT. The CDR3 is 18 residues long. CDR3: CASKRDRVPKNGVYEQYF. As DNA, the CDR3 is TGTGCCAGCAAGAGGGACAGGGTGCCAAAAAACGGAGTTTACGAGCAGTACTTC.

DNA of the CDR3: TGTGCCAGCAGCCAAGGATGGTGGACTAGCATGCCCGGGGAGCTGTTTTTT. Its translation is CASSQGWWTSMPGELFF. The V call is TRBV3-1, the J call TRBJ2-2; 8 bases agree with TRBD2. V lost 1 base, J lost 6 bases, and 10 bases stayed unmatched. Germline V CDR1 and CDR2: LGHDT, YNNKEL (reference sequence). This CDR3 has 17 amino acids.

This clonotype was picked up many times. The J gene is TRBJ2-7, the V gene TRBV6-1; 10 bases align to TRBD1. Germline loops: CDR1 MNHNS, CDR2 SASEGT. This CDR3 has 15 amino acids. The V segment lost 6 bases and the J segment 8 bases; nucleotides outside the gene matches: 13. The CDR3 DNA follows: TGTGCCAGCAGCTCCGGGACAGGGGCTGCAAGGAAGCAGTACTTC. Protein product: CASSSGTGAARKQYF.

With respect to this clonotype: A junction end diverges from the germline sequence, so it may reflect a read error. This chain uses TRBV5-5 with TRBJ1-2, with 7 bases identical to TRBD1. The CDR3 is 14 amino acids. Germline loops: CDR1 SGHKS, CDR2 YYEKEE (reference sequence). The CDR3 region is CVSSSITGDYGYTF. The CDR3 DNA is TGTGTCAGCAGCTCCATAACAGGGGATTATGGCTACACCTTC.

This clonotype was counted many times. This chain links TRBV6-2 or TRBV6-3 with TRBJ2-6; the D is unclear. The germline V and J ends were trimmed by 10 bases and 0 bases, with 13 bases remaining between them. The germline CDR1 and CDR2 sequences are MNHEY and SVGEGT. The CDR3 extends over 15 amino acids. The CDR3 DNA sequence: TGTGCCACCTCGGCGCGGCTCTCTGGGGCCAACGTCCTGACTTTC. Its translation: CATSARLSGANVLTF.

This clonotype was counted many times. This chain links TRBV2 with TRBJ1-5, with 11 bases matching TRBD1. J lost 6 bases, V lost 4 bases, and 2 bases had no gene match. This CDR3 has 14 amino acids. CDR1 is SNHLY, CDR2 FYNNEI, per germline. This CDR3 reads CASSGTGGRQPQHF. Written as DNA, the CDR3 is TGTGCCAGCAGTGGGACAGGGGGCCGTCAGCCCCAGCATTTT.

This clonotype was seen only a few times. The chain uses TRBV5-1 and TRBJ2-5, with a weak D call TRBD2 (5 bases). Trimming shortened V by 0 bases and J by 5 bases, and 20 bases separated the two germline ends. This CDR3 contains 17 residues. Germline lookup yields CDR1 SGHRS and CDR2 YFSETQ. The CDR3, as DNA: TGCGCCAGCAGCTTGGTCCCAGGCACGGGCGGGCTGGAGACCCAGTACTTC. Translation: CASSLVPGTGGLETQYF.

This clonotype appeared many times. V and J are TRBV6-1 and TRBJ2-7; D is perhaps TRBD1 (6 bases). The CDR3 is made up of 15 amino acids. The germline gives CDR1 MNHNS, CDR2 SASEGT. Trimming took 4 bases from V and 2 from J, leaving 15 bases between them. DNA for the CDR3: TGTGCCAGCAGTGTCGTGGACAGTACAACCTACGAGCAGTACTTC. Its translation is CASSVVDSTTYEQYF.

This clonotype was seen only a few times. This may come from a read error, since a much larger clone is one base off. The rearrangement links TRBV20-1 to TRBJ1-5, with 7 bases fitting TRBD1. CDR3 length equals 15 residues. J lost 2 bases, V lost 5 bases, and 9 bases had no gene match. Per germline, CDR1 DFQATT and CDR2 SNEGSKA (reference sequence). The CDR3 region is CSAGAQGVGNQPQHF. CDR3 nucleotide sequence: TGCAGTGCTGGAGCTCAGGGGGTTGGCAATCAGCCCCAGCATTTT.

This clonotype was observed at least ten times. This chain connects TRBV3-1 to TRBJ2-1, with 9 bases fitting TRBD2. Germline values: CDR1 LGHDT, CDR2 YNNKEL (reference sequence). This CDR3 is 14 amino acids long. Trimming removed 7 bases from V and 4 bases from J; junction bases left unmatched: 5. CDR3 region: CASTLTSGYNEQFF. CDR3 nucleotides: TGTGCCAGCACCCTAACTAGCGGGTACAATGAGCAGTTCTTC.

Many counts were recorded for this clonotype. This CDR3 reads CASSGTRGLEKLFF. The CDR3 coding sequence is TGCGCCAGCAGTGGTACGAGGGGGCTTGAAAAACTGTTTTTT. This rearrangement joins TRBV10-2 to TRBJ1-4, with 7 bases lining up with TRBD1. Germline CDR1 WSHSY, CDR2 SAAADI. The CDR3 extends over 14 amino acids. V dropped 4 bases and J dropped 7; count of bases not matched to a gene: 6.

At least ten counts were recorded for this clonotype. The gene calls are TRBV28 and TRBJ1-2; 7 bases agree with TRBD1. Germline V gene sequence: CDR1 MDHEN, CDR2 SYDVKM. With V trimmed by 5 bases and J by 4 bases, 7 bases remained unmatched. This CDR3 contains 14 residues. The CDR3 DNA sequence: TGTGCCAGCAGTCAGGACCGGGACAGCTATGGCTACACCTTC. Its translation is CASSQDRDSYGYTF.

This chain links TRBV7-9 with TRBJ2-4; D perhaps matches TRBD2 (7 bases). This CDR3 is built from 19 residues. CDR1 is SEHNR, CDR2 FQNEAQ, per germline (reference sequence). V gave up 5 bases and J gave up 0 bases, with 23 bases separating them. The CDR3 loop is CASSAYGGPVLRAKNIQYF. CDR3 nucleotide sequence: TGTGCCAGCAGCGCGTACGGGGGGCCGGTTTTGAGAGCCAAAAACATTCAGTACTTC.

This clonotype was observed a few times. The chain combines TRBV2 with TRBJ2-7; 10 bases align to TRBD2. CDR1 and CDR2 (germline): SNHLY, FYNNEI. The CDR3 has 14 residues. Trimming removed 5 bases from V and 2 bases from J; junction bases left unmatched: 3. CDR3 protein: CASSSSGGAYEQYF. CDR3 coding DNA: TGTGCCAGCAGTTCCAGCGGGGGGGCCTACGAGCAGTACTTC.

Only a few counts were recorded for this clonotype. This chain links TRBV12-5 with TRBJ2-3; 7 nucleotides align to TRBD1. The CDR3 runs to 13 residues. CDR1 and CDR2 from the germline V gene are LGHNT and FRNRAP. The CDR3 DNA sequence: TGTGCCGTGGGACAGACTAGCACAGATACGCAGTATTTT. It translates to CAVGQTSTDTQYF.

The table lists this clonotype with a few counts. The chain recombines TRBV4-1 with TRBJ2-1, with 8 bases lining up with TRBD1. CDR1 is MGHRA, CDR2 YSYEKL, per germline. CDR3 length equals 15 residues. Trimming cost V 3 bases and J 9 bases; bases outside gene matches: 10. This CDR3 reads CASSHRGPVLAEQFF. CDR3 DNA sequence: TGCGCCAGCAGCCACAGGGGGCCAGTTTTAGCTGAGCAGTTCTTC.